The 29 T cell receptor delta chains below come from one sample, sequenced in a study of gammadelta T cells in human blood. TCRdb redid clone calling on the RT-PCR reads using CATT. The table shows some 1,000 delta-chain clones, with about 34% occurring only once. Sequencing was carried out using Vgamma9Vdelta2 gamma-delta T cells from infant blood. These receptors were obtained from a human donor.

This clone occurred a few times. The protein that TCRdb holds for this DNA derives from a much larger clone and differs from the translated DNA at residue 14, which likely indicates a read error; the protein shown here is translated from the DNA. J is TRDJ1 and V is TRDV2; 10 positions match TRDD3. V was pared by 3 bases and J by 9 bases, with 12 bases of the junction left unmatched. CDR3 size: 15 residues. The V gene's germline CDR1 is GEAIGNYY and CDR2 EKD. CDR3 DNA sequence: TGTGCCTGTGACGTACTGGGGGATTTGACAGCACAACTCATCTTT. It translates to CACDVLGDLTAQLIF.

J gene TRDJ1 was identified, but the V gene was not called; the DNA was not used to check the table's D call, TRDD3. The CDR3 is 18 residues long. The CDR3 spells CAVSWMYWGIRGTDKLIF. CDR3 nucleotides: TGTGCTGTGTCGTGGATGTACTGGGGGATACGCGGTACCGATAAACTCATCTTT.

In the case of this clone: It is likely a read error: a sequence one base away is far more abundant. The chain couples TRDV2 to TRDJ3, with TRDD3 matching 13 bases. The J gene is not listed in TCRdb, so it was assigned here from a DNA match to germline. Germline CDR1 is GEAIGNYY and CDR2 is EKD. There are 22 residues in the CDR3. V trimming: 2 bases; J trimming: 0 bases; junction bases outside the gene matches: 12. CDR3 loop: CACDKMLLGDTRSSWDTRQMFF. The CDR3 nucleotides read TGTGCCTGTGACAAAATGCTACTGGGGGATACGCGGAGCTCCTGGGACACCCGACAGATGTTTTTC.

Within the sample, this clone is large. Other DNA sequences from this sample encode an identical CDR3 as well. V is TRDV2 and J is TRDJ1, with D possibly TRDD3 on 6 matching bases. Germline CDR1 and CDR2: GEAIGNYY and EKD. Trimming shortened V by 0 bases and J by 4 bases, and 17 bases separated the two germline ends. The CDR3 spans 16 residues. The CDR3 spells CACDTAGAPGGDKLIF. CDR3 nucleotides: TGTGCCTGTGACACCGCTGGGGCCCCGGGAGGCGATAAACTCATCTTT.

This clone has just a few counts. V gene TRDV2 combines with J gene TRDJ3; TRDD3 matches 10 bases. No J segment appears in TCRdb, so it was assigned here by matching the sequence to germline. Germline CDR1 and CDR2: GEAIGNYY and EKD. This CDR3 is 20 amino acids long. With 1 base clipped from V and 0 bases from J, the junction kept 8 bases outside the gene matches. The CDR3 nucleotides are TGTGCCTGTGACACACTTCTGGGGGATAGTAGCTCCTGGGACACCCGACAGATGTTTTTC. It specifies CACDTLLGDSSSWDTRQMFF.

Comments on this clone: A much larger clone lies one base from this, so it may be a read error. The J gene is TRDJ3, the V gene TRDV2, with D possibly TRDD3 on 6 matching bases. The V gene's germline CDR1 is GEAIGNYY and CDR2 EKD. This CDR3 has 18 residues. CDR3 coding DNA: TGTGCCAGTGACACCCTGGGGCCCTCCTCCTGGGACACCCGACAGATGTTTTTC. Translated, it gives CASDTLGPSSWDTRQMFF.

Concerning this clone: A far larger clone is a single base away, which makes a read error likely. V is TRDV2 and J is TRDJ3, with 8 bases matching TRDD3. The germline V gene encodes CDR1 GEAIGNYY and CDR2 EKD. V lost 0 bases to trimming and J lost 2 bases; unmatched junction nucleotides: 5. The CDR3 length is 18 residues. The CDR3 coding sequence is TGTGCCTGTGACACCTGGGGATACAGCGCCTGGGACACCCGACAGATGTTTTTC. The encoded protein is CACDTWGYSAWDTRQMFF.

This clone was found a few times. With a far larger clone one base away, a read error is the likely cause. V gene TRDV2 combines with J gene TRDJ1, with 8 bases identical to TRDD3. In germline, CDR1 is GEAIGNYY, CDR2 EKD. The ends lost 3 bases at V and 3 bases at J; junction bases unmatched: 8. CDR3 length: 15 residues. CDR3 in DNA: TGTGCCTGTGACGTACTGGGGGCCAACGCCGATAAACTCATCTTT. It codes for CACDVLGANADKLIF.

In its sample, this clone ranks as medium-sized. The DNA is left out, because the CDR3 cannot be placed on it with certainty; the CDR3 is given as TCRdb lists it. Additional DNA sequences in this sample encode the identical CDR3. No J gene was named, though the V gene is TRDV2; TRDD3, the table's D call, was not compared with the DNA. Germline assignment: CDR1 GEAIGNYY and CDR2 EKD. The CDR3 adds up to 21 amino acids, both ends counted. The CDR3 sequence is CACDAILGDMGTSSLTAQLFF.

In regard to this clone: TCRdb shows a much larger clone's protein in place of this DNA's translation, and the two differ at residue 5, likely through a read error; the protein shown is translated from the DNA. J is TRDJ2 and V is TRDV2; 7 bases are a match to TRDD3. Germline V CDR1 and CDR2: GEAIGNYY, EKD. The CDR3 contains 15 residues. After removal of 3 bases from V and 0 bases from J, the junction contained 3 bases not matched to a gene. The CDR3 nucleotides are TGTGCCTGTGACGCCTGGGGGGCTTTGACAGCACAACTCTTCTTT. Protein product: CACDAWGALTAQLFF.

The table lists this clone with a few counts. TCRdb's protein, taken from a much larger clone, differs from this DNA's translation at residue 12, likely owing to a read error; the protein displayed comes from the DNA. The genes are TRDV2 and TRDJ1, with TRDD3 matching 7 bases. Germline trimming cut 0 bases from V and 9 bases from J; bases unmatched to any gene: 12. CDR3 length: 15 residues. Germline CDR1 is GEAIGNYY and CDR2 is EKD. The DNA for the CDR3 is TGTGCCTGTGACACCGTACTGGGGAGTGGGGATGAACTCATCTTT. Translating it yields CACDTVLGSGDELIF.

Of note for this clone: A far larger clone is a single base away, which makes a read error likely. The V gene call reads TRDV2; no J gene was called; the table's D call of TRDD3 was not tested on the DNA. There are 19 residues in the CDR3. Germline assignment: CDR1 GEAIGNYY and CDR2 EKD. The CDR3 DNA reads TGTGCCTGTGACACCGTACTGGGGGATAGCTCCTGGGACACCCGACAGATGTTCTTC. Encoded protein: CACDTVLGDSSWDTRQMFF.

A few counts support this clone. The likely explanation is a read error, given a far larger clone one base away. This rearrangement joins TRDV2 to TRDJ3, with TRDD3 matching over 9 bases. No J gene was available from TCRdb, and it was assigned here by a germline match of the DNA. The CDR3 is 19 amino acids. Looked up from germline, CDR1 is GEAIGNYY and CDR2 is EKD. The ends lost 0 bases at V and 2 bases at J; junction bases unmatched: 7. The CDR3 is CACDTGTGGSPWDTRQMFF. The CDR3 DNA reads as TGTGCCTGTGACACCGGTACTGGGGGAAGCCCCTGGGACACCCGACAGATGTTTTTC.

This clone is judged large (0.1 to 1%). The sample carries other DNA sequences with the same CDR3. The chain uses TRDV2 and TRDJ3; D may be TRDD3 (6 bases). CDR3 length: 18 amino acids. The V end was cut by 0 bases, the J end by 0 bases, with 11 bases between. The V gene's germline CDR1 is GEAIGNYY and CDR2 EKD. CDR3 region: CACDTGDASSWDTRQMFF. DNA of the CDR3: TGTGCCTGTGACACCGGGGATGCGAGCTCCTGGGACACCCGACAGATGTTTTTC.

This clone was counted between two and nine times. The protein given by TCRdb reflects a much larger clone and differs at residue 3 from this DNA's translation, likely from a read error; the protein shown is the DNA's translation. The chain recombines TRDV3 with TRDJ3; no reliable D call. TCRdb gives no J gene; it was assigned here by matching the DNA to germline. CDR1 and CDR2 from the germline V gene are TVYSNPD and GDNSRS (reference sequence). The CDR3 contains 15 residues. Trimming took 4 bases from V and 0 from J, leaving 10 bases between them. CDR3 in DNA: TGTGCCTCCTCAGATGTCTCCTGGGACACCCGACAGATGTTTTTC. This encodes CASSDVSWDTRQMFF.

This clone was observed a single time. This sequence is one base from a far larger clone and is likely a read error. The chain recombines TRDV2 with TRDJ3; 7 bases are shared with TRDD3. The J gene was missing in TCRdb and was found by matching the end of the DNA to germline. CDR3 length: 20 residues. CDR1 is GEAIGNYY, CDR2 EKD, per germline. The CDR3 DNA sequence: TGTGCCCGTGACAAGTTACTGGGGATGACAAGCTCCTGGGACACCCGACAGATGTTTTTC. Protein sequence: CARDKLLGMTSSWDTRQMFF.

This clone is labeled large (0.1 to 1%). Distinct nucleotide sequences in the sample also encode this CDR3. The chain recombines TRDV2 with TRDJ3, with 12 bases lining up with TRDD3. The junction had 8 bases not matched to a gene; V was cut back by 0 bases and J by 0 bases. CDR3 size: 21 residues. Germline V gene lookup returns CDR1 GEAIGNYY and CDR2 EKD. The CDR3 protein is CACDTVDWGIPSSWDTRQMFF. In nucleotides, the CDR3 is TGTGCCTGTGACACCGTTGACTGGGGGATACCCAGCTCCTGGGACACCCGACAGATGTTTTTC.

About this clone itself: A far more abundant clone sits one base away, making this likely a read error. The sample holds other DNA sequences that translate to the same CDR3. The chain couples TRDV2 to TRDJ3; 9 bases match TRDD3. The J gene, left out of TCRdb, was set here by checking the DNA against germline. The CDR3 is 20 amino acids. Trimming at V came to 1 base and at J to 2 bases, leaving 11 bases not matched to a gene. CDR1 is GEAIGNYY and CDR2 is EKD in the germline V gene. Here the CDR3 DNA reads TGTGCCTGTGACACGATATATGGGGGATATGCCCCCTGGGACACCCGACAGATGTTTTTC. As protein: CACDTIYGGYAPWDTRQMFF.

In its sample, this clone was seen a few times. With a much larger clone just one base away, this may be a read error. This chain uses TRDV2 with TRDJ3; 10 bases match TRDD3. Germline V CDR1 and CDR2: GEAIGNYY, EKD. The CDR3 consists of 19 residues. As DNA, the CDR3 is TGTGCCTGTAACACCGTACTGGGGGATGCCTCCTGGGACACCCGACAGATGTTTTTC. Translated: CACNTVLGDASWDTRQMFF.

This sequence joins TRDV2 and TRDJ3; 9 bases match TRDD3. TCRdb leaves out the J gene; it was filled in here by matching the DNA to germline. This CDR3 comprises 19 residues. V dropped 0 bases and J dropped 0; count of bases not matched to a gene: 5. Germline lookup yields CDR1 GEAIGNYY and CDR2 EKD. The CDR3 region has the DNA TGTGCCTGTGACACCCTGGGGGATCTTAGCTCCTGGGACACCCGACAGATGTTTTTC. Translation: CACDTLGDLSSWDTRQMFF.

As concerns this clone: The likely explanation is a read error, given a far larger clone one base away. The rearrangement joins TRDV2 to TRDJ3; the match to TRDD3 covers 11 bases. The CDR3 is 20 amino acids. Germline-derived CDR1 and CDR2 are GEAIGNYY and EKD. Here the CDR3 reads CASDKVLGDKSSWDTRQMFF. The DNA of the CDR3 is TGTGCCAGTGACAAAGTACTGGGGGATAAAAGCTCCTGGGACACCCGACAGATGTTTTTC.

Concerning this clone itself: One base separates it from a far larger clone, so it is likely a read error. Other nucleotide sequences from this sample produce the same CDR3. The V gene is TRDV2, the J gene TRDJ2, with 8 bases that match TRDD3. The J gene, left out of TCRdb, was set here by checking the DNA against germline. The V and J ends lost 3 bases and 1 base, in that order; junction bases with no gene match: 3. Germline V gene lookup returns CDR1 GEAIGNYY and CDR2 EKD. The CDR3 is 15 residues long. The CDR3 sequence: CACDVLGDLTAQLFF. CDR3 DNA: TGTGCCTGTGACGTCCTGGGGGATTTGACAGCACAACTCTTCTTT.

In this sample, this clone is medium-sized. It may be a read error: a sequence one base away is much more abundant. This rearrangement joins TRDV2 to TRDJ3, with TRDD3 identical over 9 bases. The CDR3 runs to 21 residues. Germline CDR1 is GEAIGNYY and CDR2 is EKD. With 0 bases clipped from V and 0 bases from J, the junction kept 11 bases outside the gene matches. The CDR3 loop reads CACDTMRLGDPSSWDTRQMFF. The CDR3 bases are TGTGCCTGTGACACCATGCGACTGGGGGACCCGAGCTCCTGGGACACCCGACAGATGTTTTTC.

Regarding this clone: The amino acid sequence in TCRdb belongs to a much larger clone and departs from this DNA's translation at residue 4, likely a sequencing read error; the sequence shown is translated from the DNA. The chain is built from TRDV2 and TRDJ2, with TRDD3 matching over 13 bases. TCRdb offers no J gene call, so here the DNA was matched to germline to obtain one. With 4 bases clipped from V and 5 bases from J, the junction kept 12 bases outside the gene matches. CDR3 length: 18 residues. Germline loops: CDR1 GEAIGNYY, CDR2 EKD. CDR3 in amino acids: CACETITGGYVGTAQLFF. DNA for the CDR3: TGTGCCTGTGAGACAATTACTGGGGGATACGTAGGTACAGCACAACTCTTCTTT.

Regarding this clone: This likely came from a read error, as a far larger clone is one base away. V gene TRDV2 combines with J gene TRDJ3; 13 positions match TRDD3. Germline loops: CDR1 GEAIGNYY, CDR2 EKD. The CDR3 extends over 20 amino acids. V lost 2 bases to trimming and J lost 0 bases; unmatched junction nucleotides: 6. As DNA, the CDR3 is TGTGCCTGTGACATGACTGGGGGATACGCCAGCTCCTGGGACACCCGACAGATGTTTTTC. Translating gives CACDMTGGYASSWDTRQMFF.

As regards this clone: A far larger clone is a single base away, which makes a read error likely. The J gene is TRDJ3, the V gene TRDV2; 9 nucleotides match TRDD3. As TCRdb names no J gene, one was assigned here on the basis of a DNA match to germline. CDR1 and CDR2 from the germline V gene are GEAIGNYY and EKD. The CDR3 length is 20 residues. The DNA of the CDR3 is TGTGCCTGTGACACCTACTGGGGGACACCAAGCTCCTGGGACACCCGGCAGATGTTTTTC. Translated: CACDTYWGTPSSWDTRQMFF.

On this clone: The protein TCRdb lists belongs to a much larger clone and differs from this DNA's translation at residue 17, which points to a read error; the protein shown is made from the DNA. The V gene is listed as TRDV2; no J gene was called; TRDD3 is the table's D call, not checked against the DNA. The germline V gene encodes CDR1 GEAIGNYY and CDR2 EKD. The CDR3 has 19 amino acids. In nucleotides, the CDR3 is TGTGCCTGTGGTCCGCGACTGGGGGATACGCCCCAATACACCGATAAACCCATCTTT. Its protein is CACGPRLGDTPQYTDKPIF.

This clone was seen a handful of times. One base separates it from a far larger clone, so it is likely a read error. The chain links TRDV2 to TRDJ3; 11 nucleotides align to TRDD3. The germline gives CDR1 GEAIGNYY, CDR2 EKD. The CDR3 extends over 19 amino acids. CDR3 sequence (DNA): TGTGCCTGTGACAAAGTACTGGGGGATAGCTCCTGGGGCACCCGACAGATGTTTTTC. Residues: CACDKVLGDSSWGTRQMFF.

About this clone: A far bigger clonotype differs at one base, so this is likely a read error. The J gene is TRDJ1, the V gene TRDV2, with 7 nucleotides matching TRDD3. Germline V gene lookup returns CDR1 GEAIGNYY and CDR2 EKD. This CDR3 region has 16 residues. CDR3 in amino acids: CARDFVLGINNHKLIF. The CDR3 bases are TGTGCCCGTGACTTCGTACTGGGGATAAATAATCATAAACTCATCTTT.